A single TCR beta chain is shown here with its context. What it binds is unknown. Germline V lookup: CDR1 MGHDK, CDR2 SYGVNS. CDR3 size: 13 residues. V shed 5 bases and J shed 10 bases, with 15 bases lying between them. The sample originates from a study of OX40 agonist ivuxolimab in advanced cancers. Background on the study: Every 2 weeks, patients got intravenous ivuxolimab at one of six dose levels (0.01-10 mg/kg). Age averaged about 66 years (range about 23 to 80), and around 87% were male. Under the entry rules, prior anti-PD-1, anti-PD-L1 or anti-CTLA-4 therapy was allowed, and approximately 36% had some. Whole-study findings and limits: The specificity for antigen of the expanded peripheral T cells was not determined.

Data came from immunoSEQ multiplex PCR; TCRdb stores just in-frame clones and leaves some out. The data show over 55,000 clones, with about four fifths seen just once and nearly 0.8% held by the top ten. The genes are TRBV25-1 and TRBJ2-1; D is ambiguous. The origin of this receptor is an adult with an advanced solid tumor such as melanoma, head and neck, liver or kidney cancer. The starting material was CD4+ or CD8+ T cells sorted from blood, obtained in a trial of the OX40 agonist ivuxolimab. Here the CDR3 DNA reads TGTGCCAGCAGTCCCCCAGCGTTGGGCGAGCAGTTCTTC. Its protein is CASSPPALGEQFF. Together with reference TRBV25-1 and TRBJ2-1, the CDR3 gives the full variable domain: EADIYQTPRYLVIGTGKKITLECSQTMGHDKMYWYQQDPGMELHLIHYSYGVNSTEKGDLSSESTVSRIRTEHFPLTLESARPSHTSQYLCASSPPALGEQFFGPGTRLTVL.